This T cell receptor (beta chain) was sequenced during a study of identical twins. TCRdb processed the 5' RACE reads anew with MiXCR; each CDR3 protein has one entry. This table holds hundreds of thousands of distinct CDR3 sequences, more than 6.5% found once. Study findings and constraints: Zero-insertion analyses could be partly confounded by invariant MAIT and iNKT cells.

A few counts support this clonotype. Its antigen remains unknown. In germline, CDR1 is DFQATT, CDR2 SNEGSKA (reference sequence). CDR3 length equals 13 residues. The V end was cut by 7 bases, the J end by 4 bases, with 17 bases between. This same sample was also taken into another study, of yellow fever vaccine responses in identical twins.

This sequence was found in a woman aged 18-29 years in good health. V is TRBV20-1 and J is TRBJ2-7; D remains ambiguous. Sequencing was performed on PBMCs. CDR3 residues: CSVAKGTEYEQYF. CDR3 nucleotide sequence: TGCAGTGTGGCAAAAGGAACAGAGTACGAGCAGTACTTC.